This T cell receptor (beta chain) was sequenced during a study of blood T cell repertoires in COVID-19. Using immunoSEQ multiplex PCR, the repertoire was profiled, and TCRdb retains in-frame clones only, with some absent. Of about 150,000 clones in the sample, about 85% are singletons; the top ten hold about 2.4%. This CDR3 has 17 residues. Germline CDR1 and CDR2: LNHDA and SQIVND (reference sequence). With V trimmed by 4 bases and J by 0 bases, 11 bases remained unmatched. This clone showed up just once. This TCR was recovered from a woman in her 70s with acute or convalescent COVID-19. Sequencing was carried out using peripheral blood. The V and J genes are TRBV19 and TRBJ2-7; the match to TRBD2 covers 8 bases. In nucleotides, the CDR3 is TGTGCCAGTAGTACCCGCGGGGCGGGGGGCATCTCCTACGAGCAGTACTTC. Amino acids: CASSTRGAGGISYEQYF.